The rows below give T cell receptor beta chains drawn from one sample of a study of shared clonotypes between healthy human individuals. Sequencing was performed with immunoSEQ multiplex PCR; in TCRdb, only in-frame clones are kept and a portion is missing. The sample carries 650,000 to 800,000 clones, 72% recorded once. Sequenced sample: memory CD4+ T cells sorted from blood. These receptors came from a woman in her twenties or thirties in good health. CDR3s include the opening cysteine and the closing phenylalanine or tryptophan. The D gene is left open where the match is weak. Clone size is not always given. Where it is, it says once, few, many or a class for expanded clones.

TRBV30	NA	TRBJ2-7	NA	CAWSVLRERYF	TGTGCCTGGAGTGTACTCCGAGAGAGGTACTTC
TRBV5-1	TRBD1	TRBJ2-5	once	CASSLIGTAGETQYF	TGCGCCAGCAGCCTCATAGGGACAGCCGGGGAGACCCAGTACTTC
TRBV11-2	TRBD2	TRBJ2-7	once	CASSRLAGVHEQYF	TGTGCCAGCAGCCGACTAGCGGGAGTGCACGAGCAGTACTTC
TRBV2	TRBD2	TRBJ2-7	NA	CASRQLAGGPYEQYF	TGTGCCAGCAGACAACTAGCGGGAGGGCCCTACGAGCAGTACTTC
TRBV2	TRBD2	TRBJ2-7	NA	CASMGLGVSYEQYF	TGTGCCAGCATGGGACTAGGAGTCTCCTACGAGCAGTACTTC
TRBV2	TRBD1	TRBJ2-7	few	CASSETYGTGDYEQYF	TGTGCCAGCAGTGAAACTTATGGGACAGGGGACTACGAGCAGTACTTC
TRBV18	NA	TRBJ1-2	NA	CASSPFTGSNYGYTF	TGTGCCAGCTCACCATTTACAGGGTCTAACTATGGCTACACCTTC
TRBV15	NA	TRBJ2-3	NA	CATSRDGGTTDTQYF	TGTGCCACCAGCAGAGACGGCGGAACCACAGATACGCAGTATTTT
TRBV30	NA	TRBJ1-1	NA	CAWDRGNTEAFF	TGTGCCTGGGATCGGGGGAACACTGAAGCTTTCTTT
TRBV7-2	TRBD2	TRBJ2-5	once	CASKLANQETQYF	TGTGCCAGCAAACTAGCGAATCAAGAGACCCAGTACTTC
TRBV11-2	NA	TRBJ2-5	once	CASSLAAKETQYF	TGTGCCAGCAGCTTAGCGGCCAAAGAGACCCAGTACTTC
TRBV6-1	NA	TRBJ2-5	NA	CASSDNPAAGGETQYF	TGTGCCAGCAGTGATAATCCCGCCGCCGGGGGAGAGACCCAGTACTTC